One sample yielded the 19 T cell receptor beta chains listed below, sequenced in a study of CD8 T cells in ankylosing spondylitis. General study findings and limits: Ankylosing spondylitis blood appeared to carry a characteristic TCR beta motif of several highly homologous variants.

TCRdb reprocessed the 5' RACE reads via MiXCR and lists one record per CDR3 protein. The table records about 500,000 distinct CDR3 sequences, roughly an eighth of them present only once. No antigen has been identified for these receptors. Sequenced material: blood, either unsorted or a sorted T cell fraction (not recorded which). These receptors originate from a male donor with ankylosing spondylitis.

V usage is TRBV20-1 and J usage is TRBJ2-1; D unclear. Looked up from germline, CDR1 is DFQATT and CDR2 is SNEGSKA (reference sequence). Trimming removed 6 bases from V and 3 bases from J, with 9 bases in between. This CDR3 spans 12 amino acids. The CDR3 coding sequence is TGCAGTGCCACTCAGATCTACAATGAGCAGTTCTTC. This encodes CSATQIYNEQFF.

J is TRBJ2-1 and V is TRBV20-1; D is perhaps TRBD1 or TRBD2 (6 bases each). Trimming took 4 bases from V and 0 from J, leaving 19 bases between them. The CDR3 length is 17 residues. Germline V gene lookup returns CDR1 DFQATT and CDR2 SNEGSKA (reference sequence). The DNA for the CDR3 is TGCAGTGCTACGAACCAACTAGGGGGGAGCTCCTACAATGAGCAGTTCTTC. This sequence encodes CSATNQLGGSSYNEQFF.

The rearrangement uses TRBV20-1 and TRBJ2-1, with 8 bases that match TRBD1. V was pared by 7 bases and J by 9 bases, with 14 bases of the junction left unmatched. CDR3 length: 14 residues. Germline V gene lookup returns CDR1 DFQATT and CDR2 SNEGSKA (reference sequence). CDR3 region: CSVRTGYMESEQFF. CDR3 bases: TGCAGTGTTCGGACAGGGTACATGGAGAGTGAGCAGTTCTTC.

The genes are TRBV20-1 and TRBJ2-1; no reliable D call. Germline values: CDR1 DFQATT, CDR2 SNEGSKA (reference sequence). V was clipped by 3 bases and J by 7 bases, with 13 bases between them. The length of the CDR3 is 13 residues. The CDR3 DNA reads TGCAGTGCTAGGGATTCCTTTTGGAATGAGCAGTTCTTC. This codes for CSARDSFWNEQFF.

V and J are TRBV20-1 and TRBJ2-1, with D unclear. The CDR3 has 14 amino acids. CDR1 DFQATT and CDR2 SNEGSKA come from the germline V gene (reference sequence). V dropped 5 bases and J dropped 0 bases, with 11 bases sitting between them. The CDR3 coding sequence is TGCAGTGCTTCCGGAAGAGCCTCCTACAATGAGCAGTTCTTC. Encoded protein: CSASGRASYNEQFF.

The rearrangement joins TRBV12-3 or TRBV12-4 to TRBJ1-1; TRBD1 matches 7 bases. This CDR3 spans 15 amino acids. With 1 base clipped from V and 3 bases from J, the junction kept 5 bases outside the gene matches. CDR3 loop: CASSLDRQGDTEAFF. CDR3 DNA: TGTGCCAGCAGTTTAGACCGGCAGGGGGACACTGAAGCTTTCTTT.

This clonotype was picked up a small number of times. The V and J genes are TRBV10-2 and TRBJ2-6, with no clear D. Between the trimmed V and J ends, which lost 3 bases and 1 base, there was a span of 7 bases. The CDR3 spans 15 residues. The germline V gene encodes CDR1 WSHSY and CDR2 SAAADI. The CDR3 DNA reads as TGCGCCAGCAGTGACGGACGGTCTGGGGCCAACGTCCTGACTTTC. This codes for CASSDGRSGANVLTF.

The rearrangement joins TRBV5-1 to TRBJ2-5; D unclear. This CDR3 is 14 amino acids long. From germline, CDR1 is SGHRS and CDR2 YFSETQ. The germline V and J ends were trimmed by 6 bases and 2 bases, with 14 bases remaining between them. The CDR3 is CASNAPLEQETQYF. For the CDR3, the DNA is TGCGCCAGCAACGCGCCCCTGGAGCAAGAGACCCAGTACTTC.

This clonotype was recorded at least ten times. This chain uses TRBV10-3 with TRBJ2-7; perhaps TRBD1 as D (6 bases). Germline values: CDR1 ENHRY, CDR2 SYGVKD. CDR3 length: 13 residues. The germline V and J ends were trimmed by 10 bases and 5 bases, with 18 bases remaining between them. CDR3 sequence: CATRIEQGHEQYF. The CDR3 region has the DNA TGTGCCACCAGAATAGAACAGGGCCACGAGCAGTACTTC.

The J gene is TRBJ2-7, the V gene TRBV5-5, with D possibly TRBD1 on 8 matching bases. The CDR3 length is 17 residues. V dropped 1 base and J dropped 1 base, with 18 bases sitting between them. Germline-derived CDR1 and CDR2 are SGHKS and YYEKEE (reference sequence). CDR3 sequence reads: CASSLWGGTGPSYEQYF. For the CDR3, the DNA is TGTGCCAGCAGCTTGTGGGGAGGGACAGGACCTTCCTACGAGCAGTACTTC.

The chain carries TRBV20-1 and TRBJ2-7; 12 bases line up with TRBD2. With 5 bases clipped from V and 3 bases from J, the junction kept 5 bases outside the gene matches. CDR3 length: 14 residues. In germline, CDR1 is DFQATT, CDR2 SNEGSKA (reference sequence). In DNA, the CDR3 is TGCAGTGCTCATCTAGCGGGAGGGGACTACGAGCAGTACTTC. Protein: CSAHLAGGDYEQYF.

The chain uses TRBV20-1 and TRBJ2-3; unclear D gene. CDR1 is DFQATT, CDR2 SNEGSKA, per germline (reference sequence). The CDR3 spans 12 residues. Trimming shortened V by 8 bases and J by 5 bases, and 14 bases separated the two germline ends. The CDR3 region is CSTTPPLDTQYF. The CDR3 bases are TGCAGTACTACCCCCCCGTTAGATACGCAGTATTTT.

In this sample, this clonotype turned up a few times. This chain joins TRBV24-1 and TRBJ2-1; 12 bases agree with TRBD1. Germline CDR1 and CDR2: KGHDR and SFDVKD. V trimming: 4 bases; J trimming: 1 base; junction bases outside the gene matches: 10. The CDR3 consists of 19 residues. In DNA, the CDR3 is TGTGCCACCAGTGACTACACCGGGACAGGGGGCGCTTCCTACAATGAGCAGTTCTTC. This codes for CATSDYTGTGGASYNEQFF.

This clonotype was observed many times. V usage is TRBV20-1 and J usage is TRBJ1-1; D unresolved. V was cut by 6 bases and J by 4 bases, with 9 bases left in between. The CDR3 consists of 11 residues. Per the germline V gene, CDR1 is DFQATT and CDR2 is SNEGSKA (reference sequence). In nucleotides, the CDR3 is TGCAGTGCCTCGGGTTTCACTGAAGCTTTCTTT. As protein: CSASGFTEAFF.

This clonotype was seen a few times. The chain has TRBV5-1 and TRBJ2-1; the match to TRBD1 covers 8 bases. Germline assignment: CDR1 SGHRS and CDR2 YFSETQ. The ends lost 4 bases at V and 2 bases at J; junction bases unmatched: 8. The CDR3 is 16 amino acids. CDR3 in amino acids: CASSKTDRAPYNEQFF. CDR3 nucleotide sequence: TGCGCCAGCAGCAAGACGGACAGGGCTCCCTACAATGAGCAGTTCTTC.

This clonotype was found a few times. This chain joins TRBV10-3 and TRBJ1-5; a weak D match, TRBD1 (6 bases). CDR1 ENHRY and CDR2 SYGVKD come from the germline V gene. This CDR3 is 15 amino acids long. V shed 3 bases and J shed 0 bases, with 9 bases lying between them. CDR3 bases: TGTGCCATCAGTGAACAGGGCCTTAGCAATCAGCCCCAGCATTTT. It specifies CAISEQGLSNQPQHF.

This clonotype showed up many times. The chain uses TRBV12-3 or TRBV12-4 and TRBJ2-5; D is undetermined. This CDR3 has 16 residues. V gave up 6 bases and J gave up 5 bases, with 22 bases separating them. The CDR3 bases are TGTGCCAGCAGCTCCGCCTTGACCTTACGATGGGAGACCCAGTACTTC. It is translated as CASSSALTLRWETQYF.

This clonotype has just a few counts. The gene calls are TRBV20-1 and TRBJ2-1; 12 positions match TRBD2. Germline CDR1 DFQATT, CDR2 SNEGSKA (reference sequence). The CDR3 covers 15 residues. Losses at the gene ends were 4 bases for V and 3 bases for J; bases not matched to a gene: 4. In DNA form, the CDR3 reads TGCAGTGCTACCCGACTAGCGGGAGACTACAATGAGCAGTTCTTC. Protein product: CSATRLAGDYNEQFF.

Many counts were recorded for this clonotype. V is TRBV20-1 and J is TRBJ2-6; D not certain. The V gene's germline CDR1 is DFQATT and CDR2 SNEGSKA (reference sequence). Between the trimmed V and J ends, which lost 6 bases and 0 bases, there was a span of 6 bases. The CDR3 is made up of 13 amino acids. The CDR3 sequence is CSADLSGANVLTF. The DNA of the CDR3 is TGCAGTGCCGACCTCTCTGGGGCCAACGTCCTGACTTTC.